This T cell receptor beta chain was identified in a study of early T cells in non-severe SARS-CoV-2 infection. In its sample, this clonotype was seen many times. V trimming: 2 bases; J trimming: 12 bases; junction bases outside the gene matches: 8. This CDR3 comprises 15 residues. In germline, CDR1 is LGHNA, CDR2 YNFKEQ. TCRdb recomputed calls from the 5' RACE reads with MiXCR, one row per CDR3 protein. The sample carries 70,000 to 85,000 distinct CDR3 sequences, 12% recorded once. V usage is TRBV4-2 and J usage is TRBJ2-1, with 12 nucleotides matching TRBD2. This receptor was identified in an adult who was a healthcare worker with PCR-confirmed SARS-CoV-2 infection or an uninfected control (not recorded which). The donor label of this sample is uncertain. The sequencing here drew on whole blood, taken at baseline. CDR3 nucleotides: TGTGCCAGCAGCCAACTCCCCGCGACTAGCGGGGGGCAGTTCTTC. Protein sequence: CASSQLPATSGGQFF.